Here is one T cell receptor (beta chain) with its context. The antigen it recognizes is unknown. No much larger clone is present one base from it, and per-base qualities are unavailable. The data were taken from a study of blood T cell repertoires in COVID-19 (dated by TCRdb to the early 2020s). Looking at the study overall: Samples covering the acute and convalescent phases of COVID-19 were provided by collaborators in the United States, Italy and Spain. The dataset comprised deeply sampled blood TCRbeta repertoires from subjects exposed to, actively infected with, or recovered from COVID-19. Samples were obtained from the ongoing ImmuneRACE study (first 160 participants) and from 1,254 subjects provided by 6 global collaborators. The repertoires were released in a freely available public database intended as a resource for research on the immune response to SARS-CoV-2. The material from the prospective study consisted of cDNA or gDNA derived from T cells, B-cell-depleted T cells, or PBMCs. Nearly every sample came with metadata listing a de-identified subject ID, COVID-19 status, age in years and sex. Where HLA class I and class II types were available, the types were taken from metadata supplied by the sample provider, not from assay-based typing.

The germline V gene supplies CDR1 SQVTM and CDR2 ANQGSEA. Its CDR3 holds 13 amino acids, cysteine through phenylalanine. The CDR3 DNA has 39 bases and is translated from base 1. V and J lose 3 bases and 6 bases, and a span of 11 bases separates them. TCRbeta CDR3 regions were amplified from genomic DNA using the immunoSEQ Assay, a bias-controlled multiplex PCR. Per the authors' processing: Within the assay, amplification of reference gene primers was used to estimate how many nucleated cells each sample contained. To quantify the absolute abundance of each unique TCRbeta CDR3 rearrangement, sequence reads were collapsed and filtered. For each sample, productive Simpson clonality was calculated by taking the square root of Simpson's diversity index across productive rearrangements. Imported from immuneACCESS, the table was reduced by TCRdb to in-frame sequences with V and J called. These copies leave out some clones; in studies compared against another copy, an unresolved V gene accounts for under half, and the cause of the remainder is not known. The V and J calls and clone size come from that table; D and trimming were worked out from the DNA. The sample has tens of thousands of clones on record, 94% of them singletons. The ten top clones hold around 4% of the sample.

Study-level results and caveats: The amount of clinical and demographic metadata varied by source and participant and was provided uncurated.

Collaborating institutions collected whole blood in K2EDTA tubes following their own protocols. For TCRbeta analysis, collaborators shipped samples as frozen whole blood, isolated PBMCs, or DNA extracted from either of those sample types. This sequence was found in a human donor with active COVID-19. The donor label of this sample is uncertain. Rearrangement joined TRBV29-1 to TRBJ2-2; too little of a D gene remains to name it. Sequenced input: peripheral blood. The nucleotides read TGCAGCGTTGAGAGGTTCCCACCCGGGGAGCTGTTTTTT. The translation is CSVERFPPGELFF.